This passage covers 17 T cell receptor beta chains from one sample sequenced in a study of control samples from healthy donors and cancer patients. The method was immunoSEQ multiplex PCR; TCRdb's version includes in-frame clones alone and lacks a portion of them. The sample carries about 92,000 clones, around 82% recorded once. Sequences were obtained from blood. The receptors stem from a woman between 55 and 75 years old in good health.

CDR3: CASSLVRVGTDTQYF. The CDR3 DNA reads as TGTGCCAGCAGCTTAGTGCGGGTGGGCACAGATACGCAGTATTTT. The chain uses TRBV7-2 and TRBJ2-3; D is possibly TRBD2 (5 bases). The CDR3 totals 15 residues. The germline gives CDR1 SGHTA, CDR2 FQGNSA. Trimming took off 1 base at V and 1 base at J, with 9 bases between the two ends.

V and J are TRBV11-3 and TRBJ2-1; D is undetermined. CDR3 length: 12 amino acids. Germline assignment: CDR1 SGHNT and CDR2 YENEEA. Trimming took 5 bases from V and 5 from J, leaving 7 bases between them. The CDR3 nucleotides are TGTGCCAGCAGCGTGACGGACAATGAGCAGTTCTTC. This translates into CASSVTDNEQFF.

This chain joins TRBV3-1 (or the pseudogene TRBV3-2) and TRBJ1-3, with 7 bases matching TRBD1. Per germline, CDR1 LGHDT and CDR2 YNNKEL (reference sequence). The CDR3 covers 18 residues. V was pared by 1 base and J by 0 bases, with 9 bases of the junction left unmatched. Written as DNA, the CDR3 is TGTGCCAGCAGCCAAGTGAGGGGGACAGCGACCTCTGGAAACACCATATATTTT. Translating it yields CASSQVRGTATSGNTIYF.

In this sample, this clone turned up once. The V and J genes are TRBV7-2 and TRBJ1-2; maybe TRBD1 (5 bases). The CDR3 sequence is 13 residues long. Deletions cut 5 bases from V and 2 bases from J, with 9 bases between. CDR1 and CDR2 from the germline V gene are SGHTA and FQGNSA. CDR3: CASSPTVNYGYTF. CDR3 nucleotides: TGTGCCAGCAGCCCGACAGTAAACTATGGCTACACCTTC.

Only a few counts were recorded for this clone. The rearrangement links TRBV27 to TRBJ1-2; tentative D call: TRBD1 (5 bases). Germline V gene data show CDR1 as MNHEY and CDR2 as SMNVEV (reference sequence). The CDR3 length is 16 residues. Trimming shortened V by 5 bases and J by 1 base, and 17 bases separated the two germline ends. For the CDR3, the DNA is TGTGCCAGCAGTCCCGAACGCCGGGACGGTAACTATGGCTACACCTTC. This codes for CASSPERRDGNYGYTF.

CDR3 coding DNA: TGTGCCAGCAGTCCCCAGACCACCTACGAGCAGTACTTC. Protein product: CASSPQTTYEQYF. The chain recombines TRBV27 with TRBJ2-7; D gene unclear. CDR1 and CDR2 (germline): MNHEY, SMNVEV (reference sequence). Trimming removed 5 bases at V and 2 bases at J, with 10 bases between. The length of the CDR3 is 13 residues.

The chain employs TRBV7-2 and TRBJ1-6, with D possibly TRBD1 on 6 matching bases. The V gene lost 3 bases and the J gene lost 5 bases, with 11 bases spanning the gap. Germline-derived CDR1 and CDR2 are SGHTA and FQGNSA. This CDR3 comprises 15 residues. The CDR3, as DNA: TGTGCCAGCAGCTTTGGACGACAGGATAATTCACCCCTCCACTTT. This translates into CASSFGRQDNSPLHF.

J is TRBJ2-5 and V is TRBV6-5; D assignment may be TRBD1 or TRBD2 (6 bases each). This CDR3 has 15 amino acids. Germline V gene data show CDR1 as MNHEY and CDR2 as SVGAGI. With 1 base removed from V and 4 bases from J, the gap between germline ends came to 13 bases. CDR3 bases: TGTGCCAGCAGTTACTTAAAATCGGGGGCAGAGACCCAGTACTTC. Translated: CASSYLKSGAETQYF.

The chain has TRBV18 and TRBJ1-4; 8 nucleotides align to TRBD1. The CDR3 spans 13 residues. With V trimmed by 3 bases and J by 8 bases, 2 bases remained unmatched. CDR1 and CDR2 from the germline V gene are KGHSH and LQKENI. CDR3 in amino acids: CASSPRGQEKLFF. The CDR3 nucleotides read TGTGCCAGCTCACCCAGGGGGCAAGAAAAACTGTTTTTT.

To note about this clone: The identical CDR3 is also encoded by other nucleotide sequences in the sample. V gene TRBV3-1 (or the pseudogene TRBV3-2) combines with J gene TRBJ2-3; the D is unclear. The CDR3 contains 12 residues. CDR1 is LGHDT and CDR2 is YNNKEL in the germline V gene (reference sequence). Trimming cost V 2 bases and J 4 bases, with 4 bases left between them. CDR3 sequence (DNA): TGTGCCAGCAGCCAACTCGCAGATACGCAGTATTTT. Residues: CASSQLADTQYF.

The gene calls are TRBV5-1 and TRBJ2-3, with TRBD2 matching over 9 bases. The V segment lost 3 bases and the J segment 2 bases; nucleotides outside the gene matches: 10. Germline V gene lookup returns CDR1 SGHRS and CDR2 YFSETQ. CDR3 length equals 17 residues. The CDR3 coding sequence is TGCGCCAGCAGCTCTCCCATAGCGGGAGCGGACACAGATACGCAGTATTTT. Its translation is CASSSPIAGADTDTQYF.

CDR3 region: CASSTGLTGELFF. CDR3 sequence (DNA): TGTGCCAGCAGTACGGGACTTACCGGGGAGCTGTTTTTT. The chain is built from TRBV6-6 and TRBJ2-2; perhaps TRBD2 as D (6 bases). In germline, CDR1 is MNHNY, CDR2 SVGAGI (reference sequence). This CDR3 is built from 13 residues. Trimming left V 5 bases short and J 5 bases short, with 9 bases between.

The chain couples TRBV3-1 (or the pseudogene TRBV3-2) to TRBJ1-2, with D perhaps matching TRBD1 (5 bases). The V gene's germline CDR1 is LGHDT and CDR2 YNNKEL (reference sequence). The CDR3 spans 12 residues. V gave up 7 bases and J gave up 4 bases, with 10 bases separating them. The CDR3 is CASTHGTYGYTF. The CDR3 DNA sequence: TGTGCCAGCACCCATGGGACCTATGGCTACACCTTC.

The genes are TRBV3-1 (or the pseudogene TRBV3-2) and TRBJ2-1, with D hard to call. The CDR3 has 11 amino acids. CDR1 is LGHDT, CDR2 YNNKEL, per germline (reference sequence). V lost 5 bases, J lost 5 bases, and 4 bases lay in between. The CDR3 DNA reads as TGTGCCAGCAGCTTACACAATGAGCAGTTCTTC. Translation: CASSLHNEQFF.

The J gene is TRBJ2-3, the V gene TRBV5-4, with TRBD2 identical over 9 bases. After removal of 2 bases from V and 6 bases from J, the junction contained 13 bases not matched to a gene. CDR3 length: 17 amino acids. Germline lookup yields CDR1 SGHNT and CDR2 YYREEE (reference sequence). The CDR3 spells CASSFRHGLAPPDTQYF. The CDR3 bases are TGTGCCAGCAGCTTCCGTCACGGACTAGCGCCACCGGATACGCAGTATTTT. Combining the CDR3 with reference TRBV5-4 and TRBJ2-3 gives the whole variable domain ETGVTQSPTHLIKTRGQQVTLRCSSQSGHNTVSWYQQALGQGPQFIFQYYREEENGRGNFPPRFSGLQFPNYSSELNVNALELDDSALYLCASSFRHGLAPPDTQYFGPGTRLTVL.

This clone was found a few times. The chain carries TRBV2 and TRBJ1-3, with 7 nucleotides matching TRBD1. Trimming cost V 1 base and J 4 bases; bases outside gene matches: 4. The CDR3 is 15 amino acids. Germline V CDR1 and CDR2: SNHLY, FYNNEI. CDR3 sequence reads: CASSEEGAAGNTIYF. CDR3 bases: TGTGCCAGCAGTGAAGAGGGGGCTGCGGGAAACACCATATATTTT.

V gene TRBV19 combines with J gene TRBJ2-5; TRBD1 is a possible D gene (5 bases). The germline V gene encodes CDR1 LNHDA and CDR2 SQIVND (reference sequence). The CDR3 covers 13 residues. The V and J ends lost 6 bases and 1 base respectively, with 9 bases between them. The CDR3 bases are TGTGCCAGTAGACGCAGGGCCCAAGAGACCCAGTACTTC. Its translation is CASRRRAQETQYF.